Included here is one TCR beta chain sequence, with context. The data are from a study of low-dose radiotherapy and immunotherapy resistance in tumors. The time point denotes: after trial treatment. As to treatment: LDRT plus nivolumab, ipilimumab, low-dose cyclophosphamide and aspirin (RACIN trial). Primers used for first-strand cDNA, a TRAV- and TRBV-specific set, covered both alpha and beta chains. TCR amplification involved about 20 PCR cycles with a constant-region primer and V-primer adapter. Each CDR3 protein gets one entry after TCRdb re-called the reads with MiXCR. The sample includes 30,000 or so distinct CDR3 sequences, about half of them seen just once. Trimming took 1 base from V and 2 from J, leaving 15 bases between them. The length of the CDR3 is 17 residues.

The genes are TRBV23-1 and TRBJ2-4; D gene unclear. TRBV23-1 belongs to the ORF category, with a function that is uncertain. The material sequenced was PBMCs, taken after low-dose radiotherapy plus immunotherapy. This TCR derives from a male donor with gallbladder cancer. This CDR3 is CASSQWPAFSPKNIQYF. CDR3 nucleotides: TGCGCCAGCAGTCAATGGCCAGCCTTTAGCCCCAAAAACATTCAGTACTTC.